This T cell receptor (beta chain) is from a study of blood T cells in healthy people across ages. Germline V gene data show CDR1 as SGDLS and CDR2 as YYNGEE. This CDR3 is built from 14 residues. With 4 bases removed from V and 3 bases from J, the gap between germline ends came to 11 bases. The second PCR ran about 6 to 11 cycles with a sample-barcoded 5' primer and J-beta primers. Each cDNA molecule received a tag from a template-switch adaptor that had 12 random nucleotides. TCRdb processed the 5' RACE reads anew with MiXCR; each CDR3 protein has one entry. The sample contains almost 800,000 distinct CDR3 sequences, 58% of which appear only once. In each sample, at least 7 million PBMCs were isolated.

This TCR was sampled from a young man in good health. The chain has TRBV9 and TRBJ2-1; tentatively, D is TRBD1 or TRBD2 (5 bases each). The sequenced material came from blood. For the CDR3, the DNA is TGTGCCAGCAGCCCTGGGACCCGCTACAATGAGCAGTTCTTC. This encodes CASSPGTRYNEQFF.